Listed below are T cell receptor beta chains from one sample, sequenced in a study of blood T cell repertoires in COVID-19. TCRdb's copy holds only in-frame clones and misses some; the assay was immunoSEQ multiplex PCR. Of 150,000 or so clones in the sample, around 80% are singletons; the top ten hold roughly a fifth. Sequencing input: peripheral blood. These receptors originate from an elderly woman with acute or convalescent COVID-19. CDR3s include the opening cysteine and the closing phenylalanine or tryptophan.

TRBV6-1	TRBJ1-6	CASSETGNSPLHF
TRBV18	TRBJ2-7	CASSPNTGTGTHEQYF
TRBV12-2	TRBJ2-5	CASRFLYRHKEETQYF
TRBV30	TRBJ1-1	CAWSVDTEAFF
TRBV18	TRBJ1-2	CASSPARGPFYGYTF
TRBV20-1	TRBJ2-7	CSASYRYYEQYF
TRBV18	TRBJ2-7	CASSPRLAGGHEQYF
TRBV5-1	TRBJ1-2	CASSLGAGEGYTF
TRBV7-6	TRBJ2-1	CASSFGTLTYNEQFF
TRBV18	TRBJ2-3	CASSPTRGSHTNTQYF